A single sample is the source of the 17 T cell receptor beta chains below, sequenced in a study of control samples from healthy donors and cancer patients. TCRdb's table, derived via immunoSEQ multiplex PCR, lists solely in-frame clones and lacks some. The sample contains about 69,000 clones, about 80% of which appear only once. The material sequenced was PBMCs. Receptors were obtained from a woman aged 45-60 years with lung cancer.

The V and J genes are TRBV7-8 and TRBJ2-1, with D tentatively TRBD1 (6 bases). The CDR3 is 16 amino acids. Germline V CDR1 and CDR2: SGHVS, FQNEAQ. The germline V and J ends were trimmed by 4 bases and 5 bases, with 18 bases remaining between them. CDR3 protein: CASSSYRVGSNNEQFF. In nucleotides, the CDR3 is TGTGCCAGCAGCTCATACAGGGTAGGGTCGAACAATGAGCAGTTCTTC.

The chain is built from TRBV20-1 and TRBJ1-5; D is uncertain. The CDR3 consists of 12 residues. Trimming took off 3 bases at V and 2 bases at J, with 5 bases between the two ends. Germline assignment: CDR1 DFQATT and CDR2 SNEGSKA (reference sequence). For the CDR3, the DNA is TGCAGTGCTAGTTCCGGCAATCAGCCCCAGCATTTT. Translated, it gives CSASSGNQPQHF.

V and J are TRBV6-5 and TRBJ2-7; a possible D gene is TRBD2 (6 bases). V was shortened by 7 bases and J by 3 bases, with 16 bases between the two germline ends. Germline V gene sequence: CDR1 MNHEY, CDR2 SVGAGI. The CDR3 extends over 14 amino acids. The CDR3, as DNA: TGTGCCAGCACTCAACGGGAGACGGTCTACGAGCAGTACTTC. Its translation is CASTQRETVYEQYF.

The chain links TRBV25-1 to TRBJ2-3; the match to TRBD2 covers 10 bases. Trimming at V came to 3 bases and at J to 4 bases, leaving 4 bases not matched to a gene. CDR1 is MGHDK, CDR2 SYGVNS, per germline. The CDR3 loop spans 15 amino acids. The CDR3 DNA is TGTGCCAGCAGTGATATAGCGGGGGGACCAGATACGCAGTATTTT. Protein: CASSDIAGGPDTQYF.

The chain has TRBV5-1 and TRBJ2-4, with D hard to call. V was clipped by 4 bases and J by 1 base, with 18 bases between them. The CDR3 spans 17 residues. Germline V gene data show CDR1 as SGHRS and CDR2 as YFSETQ. Here the CDR3 reads CASSRDSELWAKNIQYF. The CDR3 DNA follows: TGCGCCAGCAGCCGAGATAGTGAACTTTGGGCCAAAAACATTCAGTACTTC.

This chain links TRBV19 with TRBJ1-1, with D possibly TRBD1 on 5 matching bases. The germline V gene has CDR1 LNHDA and CDR2 SQIVND (reference sequence). The CDR3 is 12 amino acids. Trimming left V 7 bases short and J 7 bases short, with 13 bases between. CDR3 DNA sequence: TGTGCCAGTACCGGAAACAGGCATGAAGCTTTCTTT. This gives the protein CASTGNRHEAFF.

The chain carries TRBV7-3 and TRBJ1-4; D perhaps matches TRBD1 (5 bases). Trimming removed 6 bases at V and 7 bases at J, with 12 bases between. The CDR3 covers 13 residues. The germline V gene encodes CDR1 SGHTA and CDR2 FQGTGA. The CDR3 is CASSSGRGEKLFF. The CDR3 DNA reads as TGTGCCAGCAGTTCAGGGCGAGGTGAAAAACTGTTTTTT.

The chain uses TRBV18 and TRBJ1-4; D perhaps matches TRBD1 (5 bases). Germline loops: CDR1 KGHSH, CDR2 LQKENI. The V gene lost 5 bases and the J gene lost 5 bases, with 6 bases spanning the gap. The CDR3 runs to 12 residues. The CDR3 sequence is CASSGTNEKLFF. The CDR3 DNA reads TGTGCCAGCTCAGGGACCAATGAAAAACTGTTTTTT.

The sample holds one count of this clone. The V gene is TRBV18, the J gene TRBJ1-2; 10 bases fit TRBD1. In germline, CDR1 is KGHSH, CDR2 LQKENI. The CDR3 loop spans 17 amino acids. With V trimmed by 0 bases and J by 1 base, 5 bases remained unmatched. CDR3 coding DNA: TGTGCCAGCTCACCACCGTTAGGGACAGGGGTTAACTATGGCTACACCTTC. This sequence encodes CASSPPLGTGVNYGYTF.

This chain uses TRBV19 with TRBJ2-1; 8 positions match TRBD1. With V trimmed by 3 bases and J by 0 bases, 7 bases remained unmatched. CDR1 and CDR2 (germline): LNHDA, SQIVND (reference sequence). The CDR3 length is 17 residues. CDR3 bases: TGTGCCAGTAGTATCAGGGGGCAGGTGGACTCCTACAATGAGCAGTTCTTC. Translating gives CASSIRGQVDSYNEQFF.

The chain has TRBV6-2 or TRBV6-3 and TRBJ1-2; 9 bases are a match to TRBD1. Germline CDR1 MNHEY, CDR2 SVGEGT. CDR3 length equals 13 residues. Trimming at V came to 4 bases and at J to 3 bases, leaving 0 bases not matched to a gene. CDR3 DNA: TGTGCCAGCAGTTGGACAGGGGACTATGGCTACACCTTC. Protein: CASSWTGDYGYTF.

The chain uses TRBV7-9 and TRBJ2-1, with 8 bases identical to TRBD2. This CDR3 comprises 15 residues. V was pared by 5 bases and J by 8 bases, with 11 bases of the junction left unmatched. CDR1 and CDR2 (germline): SEHNR, FQNEAQ (reference sequence). The CDR3 loop is CASSPSWAGGDEQFF. For the CDR3, the DNA is TGTGCCAGCAGCCCAAGTTGGGCGGGGGGAGATGAGCAGTTCTTC.

This chain joins TRBV7-9 and TRBJ1-3, with D hard to call. With 7 bases removed from V and 0 bases from J, the gap between germline ends came to 7 bases. Germline V gene lookup returns CDR1 SEHNR and CDR2 FQNEAQ (reference sequence). This CDR3 has 13 amino acids. CDR3 coding DNA: TGTGCCAGCAAGGAGTCCTCTGGAAACACCATATATTTT. It codes for CASKESSGNTIYF.

The chain has TRBV24-1 and TRBJ2-7; 7 nucleotides agree with TRBD1. Germline values: CDR1 KGHDR, CDR2 SFDVKD. V shed 10 bases, J shed 0 bases, and the junction held 8 bases outside the gene matches. The CDR3 length is 14 residues. CDR3 nucleotides: TGTGCCACAAGTCCGGGACAGAGCTCCTACGAGCAGTACTTC. It yields the protein CATSPGQSSYEQYF.

This clone was seen more than once but under ten times. The rearrangement links TRBV6-6 to TRBJ2-7, with TRBD2 identical over 9 bases. CDR1 and CDR2 from the germline V gene are MNHNY and SVGAGI (reference sequence). V shed 4 bases and J 7 bases; nucleotides not matched to a gene: 11. CDR3 length equals 15 residues. The CDR3 coding sequence is TGTGCCAGCAGTTTCCTAGCGGGGCTAGTAGAAGAGCAGTACTTC. It is translated as CASSFLAGLVEEQYF.

This chain connects TRBV27 to TRBJ1-6, with D possibly TRBD1 on 5 matching bases. The CDR3 has 13 residues. CDR1 is MNHEY, CDR2 SMNVEV, per germline (reference sequence). The V end was cut by 8 bases, the J end by 8 bases, with 13 bases between. CDR3 sequence: CASARQFDSPLHF. In nucleotides, the CDR3 is TGTGCCAGCGCGCGACAGTTCGATTCACCCCTCCACTTT.

The chain recombines TRBV5-1 with TRBJ2-7; TRBD1 agrees at 9 bases. The CDR3 length is 15 residues. Unmatched junction bases numbered 3, after V lost 0 bases and J lost 2 bases. From germline, CDR1 is SGHRS and CDR2 YFSETQ. The CDR3 sequence: CASSLETGGAYEQYF. The CDR3 DNA reads as TGCGCCAGCAGCTTGGAGACAGGGGGGGCCTACGAGCAGTACTTC.